Each of the 21 T cell receptor beta chains below was sequenced from the same sample in a study of cytomegalovirus exposure and HLA in healthy donors. Primers included in the PCR were 60 Vbeta and 13 Jbeta primers. Measured with immunoSEQ multiplex PCR; TCRdb has only the in-frame clones, and not every one. Of 150,000 to 200,000 clones listed, about 81% were seen once; the top ten hold about 1.6%. Sample: PBMCs. These receptors came from a girl aged 10 to 17 in good health and CMV-seropositive.

This chain links TRBV9 with TRBJ2-1, with TRBD2 matching 11 bases. In germline, CDR1 is SGDLS, CDR2 YYNGEE. The V gene end was trimmed by 3 bases and the J gene end by 4 bases; junction bases not matched to a gene: 3. CDR3 length: 15 residues. The CDR3: CASSETSGEYNEQFF. In DNA, the CDR3 is TGTGCCAGCAGCGAGACTAGCGGGGAATACAATGAGCAGTTCTTC.

The chain has TRBV27 and TRBJ2-3, with 7 bases fitting TRBD1. Germline V gene data show CDR1 as MNHEY and CDR2 as SMNVEV (reference sequence). V trimming: 4 bases; J trimming: 6 bases; junction bases outside the gene matches: 4. There are 13 residues in the CDR3. CDR3 nucleotides: TGTGCCAGCAGTTCAGAGGGGGCTGATACGCAGTATTTT. Protein product: CASSSEGADTQYF.

The chain is built from TRBV29-1 and TRBJ1-2; the match to TRBD1 covers 9 bases. The CDR3 is 12 amino acids. Germline lookup yields CDR1 SQVTM and CDR2 ANQGSEA. With 7 bases clipped from V and 6 bases from J, the junction kept 6 bases outside the gene matches. The CDR3 here is CSAEDRGDGYTF. The CDR3 bases are TGCAGCGCCGAGGACAGGGGCGATGGCTACACCTTC. Complete variable domain (other parts from reference TRBV29-1 and TRBJ1-2): SAVISQKPSRDICQRGTSLTIQCQVDSQVTMMFWYRQQPGQSLTLIATANQGSEATYESGFVIDKFPISRPNLTFSTLTVSNMSPEDSSIYLCSAEDRGDGYTFGSGTRLTVV.

The chain joins TRBV5-1 to TRBJ1-1, with 8 bases lining up with TRBD1. The CDR3 contains 14 residues. J was trimmed by 4 bases and V by 4 bases; bases with no gene match: 6. Per germline, CDR1 SGHRS and CDR2 YFSETQ. The DNA of the CDR3 is TGCGCCAGCAGCCCGGGACAGGAAGGCACTGAAGCTTTCTTT. Protein sequence: CASSPGQEGTEAFF.

The J gene is TRBJ2-7, the V gene TRBV6-4; 8 bases agree with TRBD2. V lost 2 bases to trimming and J lost 6 bases; unmatched junction nucleotides: 15. CDR3 length: 17 amino acids. Germline assignment: CDR1 MRHNA and CDR2 SNTAGT. The CDR3 DNA reads TGTGCCAGCAGTGACGCGGGGGCTCGGGAGGGGGTCCTCGAGCAGTACTTC. It is translated as CASSDAGAREGVLEQYF.

The V call is TRBV5-4, the J call TRBJ2-1; maybe TRBD2 (6 bases). The germline V gene encodes CDR1 SGHNT and CDR2 YYREEE (reference sequence). The CDR3 is made up of 17 amino acids. V lost 0 bases and J 5 bases, leaving 18 bases between the germline ends. CDR3 residues: CASSLVGGSPPNNEQFF. The CDR3 DNA is TGTGCCAGCAGCTTGGTTGGGGGGTCCCCCCCGAACAATGAGCAGTTCTTC.

Concerning this clone: Other nucleotide sequences from this sample produce the same CDR3. The V and J genes are TRBV5-1 and TRBJ2-5, with TRBD2 identical over 13 bases. V was pared by 2 bases and J by 1 base, with 5 bases of the junction left unmatched. The CDR3 sequence is 17 residues long. Germline V gene sequence: CDR1 SGHRS, CDR2 YFSETQ. CDR3 sequence: CASSLEGTSGVQETQYF. The DNA of the CDR3 is TGCGCCAGCAGCTTAGAGGGGACTAGCGGGGTCCAAGAGACCCAGTACTTC.

The V call is TRBV5-4, the J call TRBJ2-1; 7 bases align to TRBD1. The CDR3 covers 14 residues. Unmatched junction bases numbered 8, after V lost 4 bases and J lost 7 bases. Germline-derived CDR1 and CDR2 are SGHNT and YYREEE (reference sequence). The CDR3 loop reads CASSTSGTENEQFF. In DNA, the CDR3 is TGTGCCAGCAGCACCTCCGGGACAGAAAATGAGCAGTTCTTC.

This clone has just one count. The rearrangement uses TRBV10-2 and TRBJ1-2; D call uncertain. V was cut by 3 bases and J by 0 bases, with 8 bases left in between. The V gene's germline CDR1 is WSHSY and CDR2 SAAADI. The CDR3 spans 14 residues. CDR3 DNA: TGCGCCAGCAGTGACTCAGATACTAACTATGGCTACACCTTC. Translating it yields CASSDSDTNYGYTF.

J is TRBJ1-2 and V is TRBV28, with D possibly TRBD1 on 6 matching bases. V was shortened by 5 bases and J by 10 bases, with 20 bases between the two germline ends. CDR1 is MDHEN, CDR2 SYDVKM, per germline. The CDR3 totals 14 residues. CDR3 protein: CASSPLAGALDYTF. Written as DNA, the CDR3 is TGTGCCAGCAGTCCACTGGCGGGGGCGCTTGACTACACCTTC.

This chain joins TRBV7-3 and TRBJ1-1, with no clear D. The CDR3 covers 14 residues. Germline V gene sequence: CDR1 SGHTA, CDR2 FQGTGA. V was cut by 3 bases and J by 3 bases, with 11 bases left in between. CDR3 region: CASSLSADDTEAFF. CDR3 nucleotide sequence: TGTGCCAGCAGCTTGTCGGCGGATGACACTGAAGCTTTCTTT. The whole variable domain, remainder taken from reference TRBV7-3 and TRBJ1-1, is GAGVSQTPSNKVTEKGKYVELRCDPISGHTALYWYRQSLGQGPEFLIYFQGTGAADDSGLPNDRFFAVRPEGSVSTLKIQRTERGDSAVYLCASSLSADDTEAFFGQGTRLTVV.

The chain combines TRBV6-1 with TRBJ1-3; D call uncertain. CDR1 is MNHNS, CDR2 SASEGT, per germline. The V end was cut by 2 bases, the J end by 9 bases, with 11 bases between. This CDR3 has 13 residues. The CDR3 loop is CASSERGGLTIYF. The CDR3 nucleotides are TGTGCCAGCAGTGAACGTGGCGGGCTCACCATATATTTT.

The genes are TRBV19 and TRBJ2-5; TRBD1 is a possible D gene (5 bases). The CDR3 consists of 15 residues. Trimming removed 7 bases from V and 4 bases from J, with 19 bases in between. Germline V gene lookup returns CDR1 LNHDA and CDR2 SQIVND (reference sequence). This chain's CDR3 is CASNGFPGKGETQYF. The CDR3 DNA reads TGTGCCAGTAACGGTTTCCCAGGGAAGGGAGAGACCCAGTACTTC.

The gene calls are TRBV6-5 and TRBJ2-7; tentatively, D is TRBD1 (5 bases). The CDR3 runs 14 residues. Trimming cost V 5 bases and J 4 bases, with 15 bases left between them. Germline lookup yields CDR1 MNHEY and CDR2 SVGAGI. The CDR3: CASSPANQGYEQYF. The CDR3 nucleotides read TGTGCCAGCAGTCCCGCCAACCAGGGTTACGAGCAGTACTTC.

The chain has TRBV9 and TRBJ1-1; D is possibly TRBD1 (5 bases). Trimming left V 0 bases short and J 5 bases short, with 14 bases between. The CDR3 runs 15 residues. Germline V gene data show CDR1 as SGDLS and CDR2 as YYNGEE. The CDR3 coding sequence is TGTGCCAGCAGCGTAGACCCACAGGTGGGAACTGAAGCTTTCTTT. Protein product: CASSVDPQVGTEAFF. The full variable domain, rest sourced from reference TRBV9 and TRBJ1-1, is DSGVTQTPKHLITATGQRVTLRCSPRSGDLSVYWYQQSLDQGLQFLIQYYNGEERAKGNILERFSAQQFPDLHSELNLSSLELGDSALYFCASSVDPQVGTEAFFGQGTRLTVV.

The chain carries TRBV4-3 and TRBJ2-7; 8 bases are shared with TRBD2. Germline V gene data show CDR1 as LGHNA and CDR2 as YSLEER. Trimming took 3 bases from V and 6 from J; bases not matched to a gene: 7. There are 14 residues in the CDR3. DNA of the CDR3: TGCGCCAGCAGCCAGGATCGGGGGGGGGCCGAGCAGTACTTC. Encoded protein: CASSQDRGGAEQYF.

The CDR3, as DNA: TGTGCCAGCAGCAACCGGGACAGGTCTTACGAGCAGTACTTC. It yields the protein CASSNRDRSYEQYF. The chain recombines TRBV9 with TRBJ2-7; 8 nucleotides align to TRBD1. V dropped 4 bases and J dropped 4; count of bases not matched to a gene: 7. Germline CDR1 SGDLS, CDR2 YYNGEE. The CDR3 has 14 amino acids. Variable domain in full (rest from reference TRBV9 and TRBJ2-7): DSGVTQTPKHLITATGQRVTLRCSPRSGDLSVYWYQQSLDQGLQFLIQYYNGEERAKGNILERFSAQQFPDLHSELNLSSLELGDSALYFCASSNRDRSYEQYFGPGTRLTVT.

The chain couples TRBV19 to TRBJ1-5; D is undetermined. This CDR3 is 13 amino acids long. Germline V gives CDR1 LNHDA, CDR2 SQIVND (reference sequence). Trimming removed 9 bases from V and 10 bases from J, with 19 bases in between. CDR3: CASRRRRKCPQHF. The CDR3 nucleotides read TGTGCCAGCCGCCGTAGGCGGAAGTGTCCCCAGCATTTT.

The V and J genes are TRBV15 and TRBJ2-6; D is unresolved. This CDR3 region has 15 residues. The germline V gene encodes CDR1 LNHNV and CDR2 YYDKDF (reference sequence). Trimming stripped 5 bases from V and 1 base from J, with 9 bases between. The CDR3 DNA reads TGTGCCACCAGCGCGGAGTCTTCTGGGGCCAACGTCCTGACTTTC. The encoded protein is CATSAESSGANVLTF.

This rearrangement joins TRBV29-1 to TRBJ1-5, with TRBD1 identical over 7 bases. Germline V CDR1 and CDR2: SQVTM, ANQGSEA. The CDR3 spans 13 residues. V gave up 7 bases and J gave up 7 bases; unmatched junction bases: 10. Here the CDR3 DNA reads TGCAGCGCTACAGAGGGGGCAGGGCAGCCCCAGCATTTT. Amino acid sequence: CSATEGAGQPQHF.

V usage is TRBV5-6 and J usage is TRBJ2-2; tentative D call: TRBD2 (6 bases). Per germline, CDR1 SGHDT and CDR2 YYEEEE. Between the trimmed V and J ends, which lost 0 bases and 4 bases, there was a span of 13 bases. The CDR3 consists of 16 residues. CDR3 sequence (DNA): TGTGCCAGCAGCTTGGGAAGCACTAGCTCCACCGGGGAGCTGTTTTTT. Protein product: CASSLGSTSSTGELFF.